The 11 T cell receptor beta chains given below trace back to one sample, sequenced in a study of T-cell reconstitution after alpha-beta-depleted transplantation in children. Unique molecular identifiers were incorporated into the prepared TCRbeta library. TCRdb recomputed calls from the PCR reads with MiXCR, one row per CDR3 protein. There are about 610,000 distinct CDR3 sequences in the sample; roughly a tenth occur only once, and less than 5% lies in the top ten. This material consisted of PBMCs from the stem cell graft donor, taken from the stem cell graft. The receptors come from a human donor who donated a stem cell graft to a child with acute myeloid leukemia.

This chain connects TRBV12-3 or TRBV12-4 to TRBJ2-1; no definite D call. This CDR3 contains 15 residues. V lost 3 bases and J 2 bases, leaving 11 bases between the germline ends. The CDR3 bases are TGTGCCAGCAGTTTTTCCGGTTTTACCTACAATGAGCAGTTCTTC. Its protein product is CASSFSGFTYNEQFF.

V is TRBV30 and J is TRBJ2-1, with D hard to call. Per the germline V gene, CDR1 is GTSNPN and CDR2 is SVGIG (reference sequence). Trimming cost V 2 bases and J 13 bases, with 12 bases left between them. The CDR3 is made up of 11 amino acids. The CDR3 reads CAWSTLDGQFF. The DNA for the CDR3 is TGTGCCTGGAGTACCTTGGACGGACAGTTCTTC.

This clonotype was counted only a few times. This chain connects TRBV24-1 to TRBJ2-7, with 8 bases that match TRBD2. With V trimmed by 5 bases and J by 6 bases, 14 bases remained unmatched. The CDR3 totals 16 residues. Germline lookup yields CDR1 KGHDR and CDR2 SFDVKD. CDR3: CATSVSRGGSLGEQYF. The CDR3, as DNA: TGTGCCACCAGTGTCTCCCGGGGGGGTAGTCTGGGCGAGCAGTACTTC.

This chain joins TRBV7-2 and TRBJ1-2; TRBD1 aligns across 7 bases. V dropped 4 bases and J dropped 7; count of bases not matched to a gene: 3. This CDR3 has 12 residues. Germline CDR1 and CDR2: SGHTA and FQGNSA. The CDR3 DNA follows: TGTGCCAGCAGCTACGACAGGGCTGGCTACACCTTC. This sequence encodes CASSYDRAGYTF.

This clonotype was detected ten times or more. This chain uses TRBV27 with TRBJ2-1, with a weak D call TRBD1 (5 bases). The germline CDR1 and CDR2 sequences are MNHEY and SMNVEV (reference sequence). The V gene lost 6 bases and the J gene lost 8 bases, with 14 bases spanning the gap. This CDR3 is 13 amino acids long. The CDR3 DNA reads as TGTGCCAGCAGGTCGGGCAGGGTGGATGAGCAGTTCTTC. It specifies CASRSGRVDEQFF.

This clonotype was counted a few times. The gene calls are TRBV10-3 and TRBJ2-7; the match to TRBD2 covers 11 bases. Germline-derived CDR1 and CDR2 are ENHRY and SYGVKD. The trim removed 8 bases at V and 2 bases at J, leaving 11 bases unmatched. The CDR3 spans 16 residues. CDR3 in amino acids: CAIGGSGREVTYEQYF. For the CDR3, the DNA is TGTGCCATCGGTGGTAGCGGGAGGGAAGTTACCTACGAGCAGTACTTC.

J is TRBJ2-3 and V is TRBV7-3, with a tentative D call TRBD2 (5 bases). This CDR3 comprises 14 residues. Trimming took 5 bases from V and 0 from J, leaving 9 bases between them. Germline V gene sequence: CDR1 SGHTA, CDR2 FQGTGA. The CDR3 nucleotides read TGTGCCAGCAGCACGGGAATGAGCACAGATACGCAGTATTTT. As protein: CASSTGMSTDTQYF.

CDR3 DNA: TGCAGCGTGAAAGCGGGAGTGGCCGGGGAGCTGTTTTTT. This codes for CSVKAGVAGELFF. The gene calls are TRBV29-1 and TRBJ2-2; 8 nucleotides align to TRBD2. The V and J ends lost 6 bases and 6 bases, in that order; junction bases with no gene match: 6. Germline assignment: CDR1 SQVTM and CDR2 ANQGSEA. There are 13 residues in the CDR3.

J is TRBJ2-1 and V is TRBV15; 7 bases line up with TRBD1. V gave up 5 bases and J gave up 4 bases; unmatched junction bases: 8. The length of the CDR3 is 15 residues. Germline V gene sequence: CDR1 LNHNV, CDR2 YYDKDF (reference sequence). The CDR3 sequence: CATSSRDREYNEQFF. CDR3 nucleotide sequence: TGTGCCACCAGCTCTCGGGACAGAGAGTACAATGAGCAGTTCTTC.

This clonotype was seen at least ten times. The V gene is TRBV18, the J gene TRBJ1-6, with a tentative D call TRBD1 (5 bases). The germline V and J ends were trimmed by 2 bases and 7 bases, with 6 bases remaining between them. Germline V lookup: CDR1 KGHSH, CDR2 LQKENI. CDR3 size: 13 residues. CDR3 bases: TGTGCCAGCTCACCAGACAGAAATTCACCCCTCCACTTT. It yields the protein CASSPDRNSPLHF. The variable domain in full, completed from reference TRBV18 and TRBJ1-6, reads NAGVMQNPRHLVRRRGQEARLRCSPMKGHSHVYWYRQLPEEGLKFMVYLQKENIIDESGMPKERFSAEFPKEGPSILRIQQVVRGDSAAYFCASSPDRNSPLHFGNGTRLTVT.

In DNA form, the CDR3 reads TGCAGTGCTAGCGGGGGACTAGCGGGAAGAAATGAGCAGTTCTTC. Encoded protein: CSASGGLAGRNEQFF. The genes are TRBV20-1 and TRBJ2-1; 13 bases agree with TRBD2. J lost 7 bases, V lost 3 bases, and 6 bases had no gene match. CDR1 DFQATT and CDR2 SNEGSKA come from the germline V gene (reference sequence). This CDR3 contains 15 residues.